These T cell receptor beta chains were read from a single sample in a study of cytomegalovirus exposure and HLA in healthy donors. Measured with immunoSEQ multiplex PCR; TCRdb has only the in-frame clones, and not every one. Here the sample spans around 250,000 clones, around 89% being singletons. Sequenced material: PBMCs. These receptor sequences come from a woman younger than 30 in good health and CMV-seronegative. The CDR3 runs from the conserved cysteine through the conserved F or W. A D gene is named only where the DNA matches it firmly. Clone size appears in some rows only: once, few, many, or a class for an expanded clone.

size | D | J | V | CDR3 | DNA
. | TRBD1 | TRBJ2-7 | TRBV10-1 | CASSKAGQVYEQYF | TGCGCCAGCAGTAAGGCGGGACAGGTCTACGAGCAGTACTTC
. | . | TRBJ2-3 | TRBV7-8 | CASSLSGADTQYF | TGTGCCAGCAGCTTGTCGGGGGCAGATACGCAGTATTTT
. | . | TRBJ1-1 | TRBV4-1 | CASSQDLGLGPGNTEAFF | TGCGCCAGCAGCCAAGATTTAGGCCTGGGGCCCGGGAACACTGAAGCTTTCTTT
. | TRBD1 | TRBJ1-6 | TRBV27 | CASSTTGFSSSYNSPLHF | TGTGCCAGCAGTACGACAGGGTTTTCTAGCTCCTATAATTCACCCCTCCACTTT
. | . | TRBJ1-1 | TRBV19 | CASSMTESGAFF | TGTGCCAGTAGTATGACAGAATCAGGAGCTTTCTTT
. | . | TRBJ2-5 | TRBV5-4 | CASSNSQETQYF | TGTGCCAGCAGCAATAGCCAAGAGACCCAGTACTTC
few | . | TRBJ1-1 | TRBV27 | CASMGGWPPAFF | TGTGCCAGCATGGGGGGATGGCCCCCCGCTTTCTTT
. | . | TRBJ1-2 | TRBV4-1 | CASREVQRPNYGYTF | TGCGCCAGCAGGGAGGTCCAGCGCCCTAACTATGGCTACACCTTC
. | TRBD2 | TRBJ2-3 | TRBV7-9 | CASSLGSGGADTQYF | TGTGCCAGCAGCTTAGGGAGCGGGGGAGCAGATACGCAGTATTTT
. | . | TRBJ1-5 | TRBV28 | CASSWTDLSNQPQHF | TGTGCCAGCAGTTGGACAGACCTTAGCAATCAGCCCCAGCATTTT
. | . | TRBJ1-1 | TRBV6-1 | CASSIQGLNTEAFF | TGTGCCAGCAGTATACAGGGACTGAACACTGAAGCTTTCTTT
. | TRBD2 | TRBJ2-5 | TRBV7-8 | CASSRPVSGGRETQYF | TGTGCCAGCAGCCGGCCTGTGTCGGGGGGTAGAGAGACCCAGTACTTC
. | TRBD1 | TRBJ1-2 | TRBV7-9 | CASRRDRGRMPNYVYTF | TGTGCCAGCAGGCGCGACAGGGGCCGCATGCCTAACTATGTCTACACCTTC
. | . | TRBJ1-6 | TRBV6-6 | CASSKGVGLDSPLHF | TGTGCCAGCAGTAAAGGGGTAGGTTTGGATTCACCCCTCCACTTT
. | TRBD1 | TRBJ2-5 | TRBV5-1 | CASSAGQGETQYF | TGCGCCAGCAGCGCGGGACAGGGTGAGACCCAGTACTTC
. | . | TRBJ1-5 | TRBV11-2 | CASSPLNSNQPQHF | TGTGCCAGCAGCCCTCTTAATAGCAATCAGCCCCAGCATTTT
. | TRBD2 | TRBJ2-1 | TRBV19 | CASSISQAGGNEQFF | TGTGCCAGTAGTATCAGCCAAGCCGGGGGGAATGAGCAGTTCTTC
. | TRBD1 | TRBJ1-5 | TRBV7-9 | CASSSTGGNQPQHF | TGTGCCAGCAGCTCGACAGGGGGGAATCAGCCCCAGCATTTT
. | . | TRBJ2-7 | TRBV7-9 | CASSPRGGPYEQYF | TGTGCCAGCAGCCCTCGGGGTGGCCCCTACGAGCAGTACTTC
. | . | TRBJ1-1 | TRBV21-1 | CASSTWDRGESLGTEAFF | TGTGCCAGCAGCACGTGGGACAGGGGAGAAAGCTTGGGCACTGAAGCTTTCTTT
. | . | TRBJ1-3 | TRBV5-1 | CASSLNSPSGNTIYF | TGCGCCAGCAGCTTAAACAGTCCCTCTGGAAACACCATATATTTT
. | . | TRBJ1-1 | TRBV10-3 | CAISEWSGENTEAFF | TGTGCCATCAGTGAGTGGTCAGGGGAGAACACTGAAGCTTTCTTT
. | . | TRBJ1-1 | TRBV4-3 | CASSQDWFNRMNTEAFF | TGCGCCAGCAGCCAAGATTGGTTTAACAGGATGAACACTGAAGCTTTCTTT
. | TRBD1 | TRBJ2-7 | TRBV5-1 | CASSSGTGGAEQYF | TGCGCCAGCAGCTCCGGGACAGGGGGCGCCGAGCAGTACTTC
. | TRBD1 | TRBJ2-3 | TRBV5-1 | CASSFGTGSDTQYF | TGCGCCAGCAGCTTCGGGACAGGGTCAGATACGCAGTATTTT
. | TRBD1 | TRBJ1-5 | TRBV6-1 | CASGRIDRGIPPQHF | TGTGCCAGCGGTAGGATAGACAGGGGGATCCCGCCCCAGCATTTT
. | . | TRBJ2-2 | TRBV28 | CASSFAPGIIDTGELFF | TGTGCCAGCAGTTTTGCCCCGGGAATTATCGACACCGGGGAGCTGTTTTTT
once | TRBD1 | TRBJ2-1 | TRBV7-7 | CASSFTTPGQGGNEQFF | TGTGCTAGCAGCTTCACGACTCCGGGACAGGGAGGAAATGAGCAGTTCTTC
. | . | TRBJ1-2 | TRBV10-2 | CASSETGPNYGYTF | TGCGCCAGCAGTGAGACAGGGCCCAATTATGGCTACACCTTC
. | TRBD2 | TRBJ2-1 | TRBV10-3 | CAISESASGGIDNEQFF | TGTGCCATCAGTGAGTCGGCTAGCGGGGGGATCGACAATGAGCAGTTCTTC
. | . | TRBJ2-1 | TRBV2 | CASSHPGHRGDNEQFF | TGTGCCAGCTCACACCCGGGACATCGGGGTGACAATGAGCAGTTCTTC
. | . | TRBJ1-3 | TRBV18 | CASFSGVGNTIYF | TGTGCCAGCTTCTCGGGGGTTGGAAACACCATATATTTT